This entry lists 10 T cell receptor beta chains sequenced from one sample in a study of T cell responses to AZD1222 COVID-19 vaccine. Clones were sequenced by immunoSEQ multiplex PCR, and TCRdb holds only the in-frame ones, with some missing. In the table there are under 200,000 clones, 94% of which are singletons. The input for sequencing was peripheral blood, taken on day 0 of AZD1222 vaccination. The receptors stem from an adult in good health.

The chain is built from TRBV9 and TRBJ2-7, with TRBD2 matching 12 bases. Germline-derived CDR1 and CDR2 are SGDLS and YYNGEE. The CDR3 loop spans 16 amino acids. After removal of 4 bases from V and 3 bases from J, the junction contained 8 bases not matched to a gene. The CDR3 reads CASSPGPTSGSYEQYF. CDR3 nucleotide sequence: TGTGCCAGCAGCCCGGGTCCGACTAGCGGGAGCTACGAGCAGTACTTC.

The genes are TRBV18 and TRBJ1-3, with 8 positions matching TRBD1. CDR1 KGHSH and CDR2 LQKENI come from the germline V gene. The CDR3 has 16 amino acids. J gave up 2 bases and V 2 bases, and 5 bases lay outside the gene matches. The CDR3: CASSPRDRMPGNTIYF. The CDR3 region has the DNA TGTGCCAGCTCACCAAGGGACAGGATGCCTGGAAACACCATATATTTT.

The rearrangement links TRBV11-1 to TRBJ1-2; unclear D gene. The germline CDR1 and CDR2 sequences are SGHAT and FQDESV (reference sequence). V was trimmed by 5 bases and J by 0 bases, leaving 13 bases between them. The CDR3 totals 15 residues. In DNA, the CDR3 is TGTGCCAGCAGCCAAAGCCCGGGAGCTAACTATGGCTACACCTTC. It specifies CASSQSPGANYGYTF.

The J gene is TRBJ2-7, the V gene TRBV30; D is unclear. CDR1 and CDR2 (germline): GTSNPN, SVGIG (reference sequence). V was pared by 7 bases and J by 0 bases, with 7 bases between. This CDR3 comprises 11 residues. CDR3 in amino acids: CASISSYEQYF. CDR3 DNA: TGTGCCTCAATTAGCTCCTACGAGCAGTACTTC.

The genes are TRBV5-6 and TRBJ2-5, with D hard to call. Looked up from germline, CDR1 is SGHDT and CDR2 is YYEEEE. This CDR3 has 15 amino acids. V lost 4 bases and J lost 5, with 18 bases in between. CDR3 residues: CASSERLRGKETQYF. DNA for the CDR3: TGTGCCAGCAGCGAGAGACTCAGAGGTAAGGAGACCCAGTACTTC.

The genes are TRBV21-1 and TRBJ1-5. TRBV21-1 is labeled a pseudogene. The CDR3 extends over 15 amino acids. CDR3 in amino acids: CASSPGKGPLGPQHF. The CDR3 region has the DNA TGTGCCAGCAGCCCGGGGAAGGGGCCCCTGGGGCCCCAGCATTTT.

This sequence joins TRBV6-5 and TRBJ2-2, with TRBD2 identical over 7 bases. Trimming removed 4 bases from V and 7 bases from J; junction bases left unmatched: 3. This CDR3 has 13 residues. The germline V gene has CDR1 MNHEY and CDR2 SVGAGI. DNA of the CDR3: TGTGCCAGCAGTTTGACTAGCAACGGGGAGCTGTTTTTT. Translating it yields CASSLTSNGELFF.

V gene TRBV5-1 combines with J gene TRBJ2-2; 7 bases agree with TRBD1. Germline values: CDR1 SGHRS, CDR2 YFSETQ. The CDR3 is 15 amino acids. V lost 5 bases to trimming and J lost 2 bases; unmatched junction nucleotides: 6. The CDR3 protein is CASRGNRGNTGELFF. The CDR3 DNA follows: TGCGCCAGCAGGGGTAACAGGGGTAACACCGGGGAGCTGTTTTTT.

The chain links TRBV30 to TRBJ1-2; a weak D match, TRBD1 (5 bases). This CDR3 has 12 amino acids. Germline V gives CDR1 GTSNPN, CDR2 SVGIG (reference sequence). Trimming took off 0 bases at V and 8 bases at J, with 10 bases between the two ends. DNA of the CDR3: TGTGCCTGGAGTGTGGGGGGGAGAGGCTACACCTTC. It specifies CAWSVGGRGYTF.

The chain links TRBV18 to TRBJ2-1; 12 bases line up with TRBD2. Germline V gene lookup returns CDR1 KGHSH and CDR2 LQKENI. With V trimmed by 2 bases and J by 8 bases, 16 bases remained unmatched. This CDR3 is built from 19 residues. In DNA form, the CDR3 reads TGTGCCAGCTCACCATCCGCAGGGCTAGCGGGAGGGTTTATGGATGAGCAGTTCTTC. It encodes CASSPSAGLAGGFMDEQFF.